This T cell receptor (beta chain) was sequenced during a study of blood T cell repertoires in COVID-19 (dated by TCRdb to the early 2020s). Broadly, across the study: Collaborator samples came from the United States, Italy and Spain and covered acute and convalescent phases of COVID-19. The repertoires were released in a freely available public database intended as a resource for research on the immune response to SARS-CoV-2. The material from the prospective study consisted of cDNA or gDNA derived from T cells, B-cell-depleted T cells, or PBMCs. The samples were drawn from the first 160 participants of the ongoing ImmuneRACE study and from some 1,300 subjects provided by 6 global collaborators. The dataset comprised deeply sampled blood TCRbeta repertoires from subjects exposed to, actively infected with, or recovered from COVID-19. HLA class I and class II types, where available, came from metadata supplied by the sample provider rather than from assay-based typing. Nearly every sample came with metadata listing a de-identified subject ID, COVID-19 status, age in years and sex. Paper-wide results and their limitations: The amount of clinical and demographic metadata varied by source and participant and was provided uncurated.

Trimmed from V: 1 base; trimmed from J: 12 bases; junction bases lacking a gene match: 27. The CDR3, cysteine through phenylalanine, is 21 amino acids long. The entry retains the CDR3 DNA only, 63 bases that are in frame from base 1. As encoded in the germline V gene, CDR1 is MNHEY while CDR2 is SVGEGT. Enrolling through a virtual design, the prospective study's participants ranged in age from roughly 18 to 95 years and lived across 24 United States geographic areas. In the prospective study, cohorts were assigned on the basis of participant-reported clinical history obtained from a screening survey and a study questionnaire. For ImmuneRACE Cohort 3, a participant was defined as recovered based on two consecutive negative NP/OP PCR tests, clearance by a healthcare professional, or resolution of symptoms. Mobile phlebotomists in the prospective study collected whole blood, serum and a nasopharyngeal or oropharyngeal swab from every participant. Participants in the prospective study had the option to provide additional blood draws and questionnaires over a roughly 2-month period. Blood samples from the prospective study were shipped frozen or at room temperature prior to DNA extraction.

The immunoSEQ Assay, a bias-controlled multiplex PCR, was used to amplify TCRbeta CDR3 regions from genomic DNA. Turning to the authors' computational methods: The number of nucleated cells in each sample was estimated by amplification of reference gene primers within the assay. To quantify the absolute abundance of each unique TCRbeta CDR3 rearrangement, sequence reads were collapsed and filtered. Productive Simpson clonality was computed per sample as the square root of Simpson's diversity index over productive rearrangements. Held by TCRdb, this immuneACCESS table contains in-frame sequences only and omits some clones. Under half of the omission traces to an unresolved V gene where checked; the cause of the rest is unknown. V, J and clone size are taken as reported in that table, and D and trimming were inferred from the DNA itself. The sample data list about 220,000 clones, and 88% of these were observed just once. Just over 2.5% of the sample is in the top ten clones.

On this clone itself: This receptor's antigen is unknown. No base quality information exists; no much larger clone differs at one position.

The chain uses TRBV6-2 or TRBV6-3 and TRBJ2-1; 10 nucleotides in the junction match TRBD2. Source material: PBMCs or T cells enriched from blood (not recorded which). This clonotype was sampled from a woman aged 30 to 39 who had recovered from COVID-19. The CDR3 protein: CASSYLVSFASGGYNEIAQFF. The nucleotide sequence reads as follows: TGTGCCAGCAGTTACTTAGTTTCGTTTGCTAGCGGGGGCTACAATGAAATTGCGCAGTTCTTC.